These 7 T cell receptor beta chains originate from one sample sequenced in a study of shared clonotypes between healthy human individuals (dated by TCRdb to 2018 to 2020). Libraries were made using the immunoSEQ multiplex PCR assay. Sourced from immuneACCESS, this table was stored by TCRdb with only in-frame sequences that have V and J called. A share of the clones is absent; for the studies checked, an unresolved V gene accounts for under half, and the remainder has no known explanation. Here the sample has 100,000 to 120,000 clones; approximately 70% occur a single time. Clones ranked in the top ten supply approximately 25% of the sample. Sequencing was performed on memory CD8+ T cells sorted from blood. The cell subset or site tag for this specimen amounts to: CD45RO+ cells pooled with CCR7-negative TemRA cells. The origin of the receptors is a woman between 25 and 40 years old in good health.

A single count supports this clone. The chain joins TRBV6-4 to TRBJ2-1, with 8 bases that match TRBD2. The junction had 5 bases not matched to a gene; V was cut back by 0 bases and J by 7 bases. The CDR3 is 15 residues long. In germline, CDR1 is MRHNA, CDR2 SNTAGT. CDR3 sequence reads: CASSDSTGGGNEQFF. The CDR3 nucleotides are TGTGCCAGCAGTGACTCGACCGGCGGGGGGAATGAGCAGTTCTTC.

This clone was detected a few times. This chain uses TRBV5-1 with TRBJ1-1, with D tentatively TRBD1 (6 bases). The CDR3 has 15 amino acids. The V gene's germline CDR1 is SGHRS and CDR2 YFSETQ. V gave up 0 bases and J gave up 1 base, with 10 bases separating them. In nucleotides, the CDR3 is TGCGCCAGCAGCTTGGTTCCAGGGGAGAACACTGAAGCTTTCTTT. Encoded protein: CASSLVPGENTEAFF.

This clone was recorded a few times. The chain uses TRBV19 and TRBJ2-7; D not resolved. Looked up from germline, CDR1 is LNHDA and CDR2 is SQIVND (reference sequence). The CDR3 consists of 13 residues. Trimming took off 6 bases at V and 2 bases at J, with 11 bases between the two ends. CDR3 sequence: CASSAFSAYEQYF. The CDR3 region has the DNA TGTGCCAGTAGCGCCTTCTCTGCCTACGAGCAGTACTTC.

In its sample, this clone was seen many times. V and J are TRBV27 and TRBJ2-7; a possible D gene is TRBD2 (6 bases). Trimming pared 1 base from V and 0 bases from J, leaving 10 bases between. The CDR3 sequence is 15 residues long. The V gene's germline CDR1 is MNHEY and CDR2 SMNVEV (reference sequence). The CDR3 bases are TGTGCCAGCAGTTTATTTGCGGGGAGCTCCTACGAGCAGTACTTC. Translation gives CASSLFAGSSYEQYF.

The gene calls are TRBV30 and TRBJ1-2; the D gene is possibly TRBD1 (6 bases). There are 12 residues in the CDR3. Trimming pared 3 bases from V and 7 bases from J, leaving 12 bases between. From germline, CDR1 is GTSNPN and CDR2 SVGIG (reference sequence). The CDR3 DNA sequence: TGTGCCTGGAGCCCAGGGGATACTGGCTACACCTTC. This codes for CAWSPGDTGYTF.

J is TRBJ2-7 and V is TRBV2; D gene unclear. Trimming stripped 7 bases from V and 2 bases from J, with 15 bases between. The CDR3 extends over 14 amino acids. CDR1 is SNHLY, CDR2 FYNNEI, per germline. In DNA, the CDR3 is TGTGCCAGCAACCCTAATGGGATCCCCTACGAGCAGTACTTC. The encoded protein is CASNPNGIPYEQYF.

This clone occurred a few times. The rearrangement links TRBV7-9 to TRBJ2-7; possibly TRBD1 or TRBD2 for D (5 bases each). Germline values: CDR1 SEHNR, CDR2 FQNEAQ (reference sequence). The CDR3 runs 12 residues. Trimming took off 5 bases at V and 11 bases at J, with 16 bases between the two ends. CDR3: CASSGRDPTEYF. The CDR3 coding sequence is TGTGCCAGCAGCGGCCGGGACCCTACCGAGTACTTC.